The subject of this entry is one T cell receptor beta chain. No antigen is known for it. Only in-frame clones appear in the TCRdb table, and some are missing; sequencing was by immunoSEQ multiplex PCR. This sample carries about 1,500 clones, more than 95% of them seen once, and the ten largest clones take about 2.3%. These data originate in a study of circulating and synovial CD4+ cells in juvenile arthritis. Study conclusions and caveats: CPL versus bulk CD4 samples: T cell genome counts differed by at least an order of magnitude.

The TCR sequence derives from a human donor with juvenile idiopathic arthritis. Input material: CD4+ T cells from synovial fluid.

This CDR3 is CASMQGGYEQYF. The DNA for the CDR3 is TGTGCCAGCATGCAGGGGGGCTACGAGCAGTACTTC. J is TRBJ2-7 and V is TRBV28; possible D gene TRBD1, 7 bases. Germline lookup yields CDR1 MDHEN and CDR2 SYDVKM. The V end was cut by 7 bases, the J end by 3 bases, with 10 bases between. CDR3 length equals 12 residues.